The 28 T cell receptor beta chains listed next were all sequenced from one sample in a study of CD8 T cells in Susac syndrome (dated by TCRdb to the late 2010s). The library was obtained by the immunoSEQ multiplex PCR assay. RNA was extracted with the RNeasy kit and roughly 0.45 to 1 ug was reverse transcribed using random hexamers. The public reads were run again by TCRdb, first through fastp at Q25 and then through MiXCR, and only productive beta chains were kept. All rows with the same CDR3 protein become a single entry with the most common DNA and genes. In this sample the table shows more than 100,000 distinct CDR3 sequences, around 96% of which occur a single time. Roughly 0.14% of the sample rests with the top ten. Source material: CD4+ T cells from PBMCs. The receptors were sampled from a human donor with Susac syndrome.

V gene TRBV10-3 combines with J gene TRBJ2-7, with 8 bases lining up with TRBD2. Looked up from germline, CDR1 is ENHRY and CDR2 is SYGVKD. With V trimmed by 7 bases and J by 1 base, 3 bases remained unmatched. This CDR3 is built from 13 residues. CDR3 region: CAINRLASYEQYF. The CDR3 DNA follows: TGTGCCATCAACCGACTAGCGTCCTACGAGCAGTACTTC.

This chain uses TRBV30 with TRBJ2-3; unclear D gene. Germline values: CDR1 GTSNPN, CDR2 SVGIG (reference sequence). This CDR3 region has 14 residues. V dropped 6 bases and J dropped 0 bases, with 13 bases sitting between them. The CDR3 nucleotides are TGTGCCTGCACTCTACACTCTAGCACAGATACGCAGTATTTT. Amino acids: CACTLHSSTDTQYF.

The chain links TRBV11-2 to TRBJ2-1; 9 bases match TRBD1. Per the germline V gene, CDR1 is SGHAT and CDR2 is FQNNGV. V lost 5 bases and J lost 9; bases outside the gene matches: 11. The CDR3 consists of 15 residues. The chain's CDR3 is CASSLEGQGYLEQFF. In nucleotides, the CDR3 is TGTGCCAGCAGCCTGGAGGGACAGGGCTACCTTGAGCAGTTCTTC. Looking up the rest from reference TRBV11-2 and TRBJ2-1 gives the full variable domain: EAGVAQSPRYKIIEKRQSVAFWCNPISGHATLYWYQQILGQGPKLLIQFQNNGVVDDSQLPKDRFSAERLKGVDSTLKIQPAKLEDSAVYLCASSLEGQGYLEQFFGPGTRLTVL.

The gene calls are TRBV29-1 and TRBJ2-6; D unclear. Germline-derived CDR1 and CDR2 are SQVTM and ANQGSEA. V gave up 2 bases and J gave up 0 bases, with 14 bases separating them. CDR3 size: 17 residues. The CDR3: CSVELGGGNSGANVLTF. The CDR3 coding sequence is TGCAGCGTTGAATTGGGTGGCGGAAACTCTGGGGCCAACGTCCTGACTTTC.

This chain uses TRBV6-5 with TRBJ2-2, with 7 bases lining up with TRBD2. The germline V gene has CDR1 MNHEY and CDR2 SVGAGI. The CDR3 consists of 14 residues. Trimming at V came to 8 bases and at J to 3 bases, leaving 6 bases not matched to a gene. CDR3 amino acids: CASGRREDTGELFF. The DNA for the CDR3 is TGTGCCAGCGGTCGACGGGAGGACACCGGGGAGCTGTTTTTT.

This sequence joins TRBV3-1 and TRBJ1-5; TRBD1 matches 8 bases. The length of the CDR3 is 16 residues. V was clipped by 4 bases and J by 0 bases; unmatched bases: 5. The V gene's germline CDR1 is LGHDT and CDR2 YNNKEL (reference sequence). CDR3 coding DNA: TGTGCCAGCAGCCTTGGGACAGGCTCTAGCAATCAGCCCCAGCATTTT. Encoded protein: CASSLGTGSSNQPQHF.

V usage is TRBV3-1 and J usage is TRBJ2-7; D remains ambiguous. Per germline, CDR1 LGHDT and CDR2 YNNKEL (reference sequence). This CDR3 spans 15 amino acids. With 0 bases removed from V and 0 bases from J, the gap between germline ends came to 9 bases. The CDR3 DNA reads TGTGCCAGCAGCCAAGAGTGGACGGTCTCCTACGAGCAGTACTTC. Translating it yields CASSQEWTVSYEQYF.

CDR3 sequence (DNA): TGTGCCAGCAGCTTAGTGTCCGGGTTCACTGAAGCTTTCTTT. Translated: CASSLVSGFTEAFF. V and J are TRBV7-9 and TRBJ1-1; D call uncertain. Trimming removed 1 base from V and 4 bases from J, with 10 bases in between. The CDR3 loop spans 14 amino acids. Germline values: CDR1 SEHNR, CDR2 FQNEAQ (reference sequence).

V usage is TRBV6-2 or TRBV6-3 and J usage is TRBJ2-1; 8 bases match TRBD2. CDR1 and CDR2 from the germline V gene are MNHEY and SVGEGT. The CDR3 contains 14 residues. Trimming at V came to 2 bases and at J to 5 bases, leaving 2 bases not matched to a gene. CDR3 coding DNA: TGTGCCAGCAGTTACGGGACTAGAGACAATGAGCAGTTCTTC. Protein sequence: CASSYGTRDNEQFF.

This clonotype was seen just once. The chain has TRBV4-2 and TRBJ2-1; 13 nucleotides line up with TRBD2. CDR1 and CDR2 (germline): LGHNA, YNFKEQ. The ends lost 4 bases at V and 3 bases at J; junction bases unmatched: 3. The CDR3 length is 16 residues. The CDR3 is CASSPGLAGDYNEQFF. CDR3 DNA: TGTGCCAGCAGCCCCGGACTAGCGGGAGACTACAATGAGCAGTTCTTC.

The rearrangement uses TRBV28 and TRBJ1-2, with D perhaps matching TRBD1 (5 bases). CDR1 MDHEN and CDR2 SYDVKM come from the germline V gene. The germline V and J ends were trimmed by 2 bases and 4 bases, with 8 bases remaining between them. The CDR3 consists of 13 residues. The CDR3 DNA reads TGTGCCAGCAGTTTAGAAGGGACCTATGGCTACACCTTC. Translated: CASSLEGTYGYTF.

The DNA for the CDR3 is TGTGCCAGCAGTTACCAGCCGACTCTCTACAATGAGCAGTTCTTC. This encodes CASSYQPTLYNEQFF. V usage is TRBV6-5 and J usage is TRBJ2-1; D call uncertain. CDR3 length: 15 residues. Germline loops: CDR1 MNHEY, CDR2 SVGAGI. The ends were cut back, 2 bases at V and 3 bases at J, with 11 bases in the middle.

DNA for the CDR3: TGTGCCAGCAGGTCCAGGGGCTTGAACACTGAAGCTTTCTTT. As protein: CASRSRGLNTEAFF. V is TRBV3-1 and J is TRBJ1-1; TRBD1 is a possible D gene (6 bases). The germline gives CDR1 LGHDT, CDR2 YNNKEL (reference sequence). V was cut by 6 bases and J by 0 bases, with 11 bases left in between. The CDR3 is 14 residues long.

The chain recombines TRBV9 with TRBJ2-5; no clear D. This CDR3 is built from 12 residues. Germline V gene sequence: CDR1 SGDLS, CDR2 YYNGEE. Between the trimmed V and J ends, which lost 0 bases and 7 bases, there was a span of 7 bases. CDR3 loop: CASSVGPGTQYF. The CDR3 bases are TGTGCCAGCAGCGTAGGGCCGGGGACCCAGTACTTC.

The J gene is TRBJ1-2, the V gene TRBV27; the match to TRBD1 covers 7 bases. CDR1 and CDR2 (germline): MNHEY, SMNVEV (reference sequence). V shed 5 bases and J 8 bases; nucleotides not matched to a gene: 8. The CDR3 has 13 residues. CDR3 amino acids: CASSGGDRDGYTF. The CDR3 nucleotides read TGTGCCAGCAGTGGAGGCGACAGGGACGGCTACACCTTC.

The DNA of the CDR3 is TGTGCCAGCAGCTCTACAGCCCAAGGCACTGAAGCTTTCTTT. The encoded protein is CASSSTAQGTEAFF. The chain combines TRBV7-6 with TRBJ1-1; no clear D. The ends were cut back, 4 bases at V and 4 bases at J, with 13 bases in the middle. The CDR3 sequence is 14 residues long. Per germline, CDR1 SGHVS and CDR2 FNYEAQ.

The chain joins TRBV7-9 to TRBJ2-3; D perhaps matches TRBD1 (6 bases). The germline V gene has CDR1 SEHNR and CDR2 FQNEAQ (reference sequence). Trimming took 5 bases from V and 3 from J, leaving 21 bases between them. CDR3 length: 17 residues. The CDR3 nucleotides read TGTGCCAGCAGCCGATTACTCACAGGGCGACCTACAGATACGCAGTATTTT. It translates to CASSRLLTGRPTDTQYF.

The V gene is TRBV20-1, the J gene TRBJ2-4, with 10 nucleotides matching TRBD2. CDR1 and CDR2 (germline): DFQATT, SNEGSKA (reference sequence). With V trimmed by 3 bases and J by 5 bases, 1 base remained unmatched. The CDR3 consists of 13 residues. This CDR3 is CSASGLAENIQYF. In DNA form, the CDR3 reads TGCAGTGCTAGCGGACTAGCGGAAAACATTCAGTACTTC.

This clonotype was observed a single time. The chain is built from TRBV29-1 and TRBJ2-7; 7 bases match TRBD2. There are 14 residues in the CDR3. From germline, CDR1 is SQVTM and CDR2 ANQGSEA. Trimming at V came to 4 bases and at J to 0 bases, leaving 6 bases not matched to a gene. The CDR3 sequence: CSVAPRGVSYEQYF. CDR3 sequence (DNA): TGCAGCGTTGCCCCCCGGGGGGTCTCCTACGAGCAGTACTTC.

The chain joins TRBV28 to TRBJ1-3; D unresolved. Looked up from germline, CDR1 is MDHEN and CDR2 is SYDVKM. The CDR3 spans 12 residues. Trimming removed 3 bases from V and 4 bases from J, with 4 bases in between. For the CDR3, the DNA is TGTGCCAGCAGTTTTTTCGGAAACACCATATATTTT. Translated, it gives CASSFFGNTIYF.

This chain uses TRBV7-9 with TRBJ2-7, with unresolved D. Germline V gene sequence: CDR1 SEHNR, CDR2 FQNEAQ (reference sequence). The CDR3 contains 14 residues. The V end lost 5 bases, the J end lost 2 bases, and 13 bases lay between the germline ends. The DNA for the CDR3 is TGTGCCAGCAGCCGCTCTAGTTCTCCCTACGAGCAGTACTTC. Translating gives CASSRSSSPYEQYF.

J is TRBJ2-7 and V is TRBV7-9; D remains unclear. The CDR3 runs 14 residues. Trimming took off 1 base at V and 2 bases at J, with 9 bases between the two ends. Per the germline V gene, CDR1 is SEHNR and CDR2 is FQNEAQ (reference sequence). CDR3 sequence reads: CASSLVAPPYEQYF. CDR3 in DNA: TGTGCCAGCAGCTTAGTTGCCCCTCCCTACGAGCAGTACTTC. The full variable domain, in which reference TRBV7-9 and TRBJ2-7 provide the parts outside the CDR3, is DTGVSQNPRHKITKRGQNVTFRCDPISEHNRLYWYRQTLGQGPEFLTYFQNEAQLEKSRLLSDRFSAERPKGSFSTLEIQRTEQGDSAMYLCASSLVAPPYEQYFGPGTRLTVT.

This chain joins TRBV4-1 and TRBJ2-7; D uncertain. This CDR3 has 18 amino acids. Looked up from germline, CDR1 is MGHRA and CDR2 is YSYEKL. V lost 0 bases and J 1 base, leaving 19 bases between the germline ends. The CDR3 DNA reads as TGCGCCAGCAGCCAAGAATTGGTTTTCCTAGTCGATTCCTACGAGCAGTACTTC. Residues: CASSQELVFLVDSYEQYF.

The chain recombines TRBV12-3 or TRBV12-4 with TRBJ1-5; D is unclear. V lost 5 bases and J lost 7, with 9 bases in between. This CDR3 comprises 12 residues. The CDR3 DNA reads TGTGCCAGCAGTCTCCTTACGCAGCCCCAGCATTTT. This sequence encodes CASSLLTQPQHF.

This chain uses TRBV9 with TRBJ2-2; D perhaps matches TRBD1 (6 bases). Germline V lookup: CDR1 SGDLS, CDR2 YYNGEE. Trimming removed 3 bases from V and 3 bases from J, with 12 bases in between. The CDR3 totals 15 residues. CDR3 sequence: CASSATGGDTGELFF. CDR3 nucleotide sequence: TGTGCCAGCAGCGCGACAGGTGGCGACACCGGGGAGCTGTTTTTT.

The rearrangement joins TRBV30 to TRBJ1-3; no clear D gene. Trimming removed 1 base from V and 2 bases from J, with 9 bases in between. Per germline, CDR1 GTSNPN and CDR2 SVGIG (reference sequence). The CDR3 runs 14 residues. CDR3 DNA: TGTGCCTGGAGTGGAGGCGCAACTGGAAACACCATATATTTT. Protein product: CAWSGGATGNTIYF.

The genes are TRBV18 and TRBJ2-7; a possible D gene is TRBD2 (6 bases). This CDR3 has 14 amino acids. The germline gives CDR1 KGHSH, CDR2 LQKENI. The V gene lost 4 bases and the J gene lost 1 base, with 11 bases spanning the gap. The CDR3 protein is CASSRRARSYEQYF. The CDR3 DNA sequence: TGTGCCAGCTCACGGAGGGCCCGGTCCTACGAGCAGTACTTC.

The rearrangement uses TRBV29-1 and TRBJ2-1, with D perhaps matching TRBD1 (7 bases). The CDR3 spans 14 residues. Germline lookup yields CDR1 SQVTM and CDR2 ANQGSEA. Between the trimmed V and J ends, which lost 4 bases and 6 bases, there was a span of 16 bases. CDR3 bases: TGCAGCGTTGGGGGGGACAGTTACGGCAATGAGCAGTTCTTC. This gives the protein CSVGGDSYGNEQFF.